The 21 T cell receptor beta chains listed next were all sequenced from one sample in a study of Graves' ophthalmopathy and Graves' hyperthyroidism (dated by TCRdb to the late 2010s). Sequencing relied on an Illumina HiSeq 2000. For repertoire sequencing, the TCR beta CDR3 regions were amplified from RNA transcripts. The first round was an RT-PCR using HTBI primers with the Qiagen OneStep RT-PCR kit, and this first round was followed by a second-round multiplex PCR, then size selection and purification. TCRdb redid the processing of the public reads, applying fastp at Q25 and MiXCR, and retained in-frame beta chains. Rows are unified per CDR3 protein, each entry keeping the most common DNA and genes. The sample table contains approximately 640,000 distinct CDR3 sequences; only one count was recorded for roughly 41% of them. Clones ranked in the top ten supply roughly 3% of the sample. The specimen sequenced was peripheral blood. The receptors stem from an adult man with Graves' ophthalmopathy.

As regards this clonotype: This may stem from a read error, because a much larger clone lies one nucleotide away. J is TRBJ1-1 and V is TRBV19; D call uncertain. The CDR3 is made up of 13 amino acids. The ends were cut back, 3 bases at V and 1 base at J, with 6 bases in the middle. CDR1 is LNHDA, CDR2 SQIVND, per germline (reference sequence). CDR3 DNA: TGTGCCAGTAGTATTACAGAGAACACTGAAGCTTTCTTT. This codes for CASSITENTEAFF.

The genes are TRBV25-1 and TRBJ2-7, with 9 bases identical to TRBD1. There are 15 residues in the CDR3. Germline CDR1 and CDR2: MGHDK and SYGVNS. V was pared by 8 bases and J by 6 bases, with 14 bases of the junction left unmatched. The CDR3 DNA sequence: TGTGCCAGCTCACCTCCGGGACAGGGTAAATTCGAGCAGTACTTC. It codes for CASSPPGQGKFEQYF.

This clonotype was counted between two and nine times. A much larger clone differs from this one at a single base, so this may be a read error. The V and J genes are TRBV9 and TRBJ1-1, with D perhaps matching TRBD1 (6 bases). Trimming took 7 bases from V and 1 from J, leaving 17 bases between them. The germline CDR1 and CDR2 sequences are SGDLS and YYNGEE. The length of the CDR3 is 15 residues. CDR3 in amino acids: CASGLYGQTNTEAFF. In nucleotides, the CDR3 is TGTGCCAGCGGCCTATACGGACAGACGAACACTGAAGCTTTCTTT.

This clonotype has at least ten counts. The chain joins TRBV7-9 to TRBJ2-7; 7 bases match TRBD1. The CDR3 contains 16 residues. CDR1 and CDR2 (germline): SEHNR, FQNEAQ (reference sequence). Trimming removed 5 bases from V and 2 bases from J; junction bases left unmatched: 12. The CDR3 loop reads CASSPQPTGRTYEQYF. As DNA, the CDR3 is TGTGCCAGCAGCCCTCAACCGACAGGGAGAACCTACGAGCAGTACTTC.

In the case of this clonotype: A much larger clone differs by one base, so this may be a read error. The V call is TRBV10-3, the J call TRBJ1-2; TRBD1 is a possible D gene (5 bases). Germline CDR1 ENHRY, CDR2 SYGVKD. The V end was cut by 6 bases, the J end by 8 bases, with 16 bases between. The CDR3 length is 13 residues. The CDR3 here is CAIRGTGVRGYTF. The CDR3, as DNA: TGTGCCATCAGAGGCACGGGGGTAAGGGGCTACACCTTC.

This clonotype occurred many times. The V call is TRBV10-2, the J call TRBJ2-7; a weak D match, TRBD1 (6 bases). Trimming stripped 5 bases from V and 4 bases from J, with 15 bases between. Germline V gives CDR1 WSHSY, CDR2 SAAADI. The CDR3 totals 14 residues. The CDR3 is CASSSGHLTYEQYF. CDR3 in DNA: TGCGCCAGCAGTTCGGGACACCTGACTTACGAGCAGTACTTC.

Concerning this clonotype: A read error may be the cause here, since a much bigger clone is one base away. The chain couples TRBV20-1 to TRBJ2-7; 8 positions agree with TRBD1. Germline values: CDR1 DFQATT, CDR2 SNEGSKA (reference sequence). This CDR3 is 15 amino acids long. With V trimmed by 3 bases and J by 3 bases, 10 bases remained unmatched. This CDR3 reads CSASDRDRGSYEQYF. CDR3 nucleotides: TGCAGTGCTAGTGATCGCGACAGGGGAAGCTACGAGCAGTACTTC.

The V call is TRBV10-3, the J call TRBJ2-5; a possible D gene is TRBD1 (6 bases). Germline-derived CDR1 and CDR2 are ENHRY and SYGVKD. This CDR3 contains 15 residues. Between the trimmed V and J ends, which lost 2 bases and 5 bases, there was a span of 15 bases. The CDR3 loop is CAISEGQGSYETQYF. Here the CDR3 DNA reads TGTGCCATCAGTGAGGGCCAGGGGTCCTACGAGACCCAGTACTTC.

The chain is built from TRBV24-1 and TRBJ2-1; D may correspond to TRBD1 or TRBD2 (7 bases each). Germline lookup yields CDR1 KGHDR and CDR2 SFDVKD. The germline V and J ends were trimmed by 1 base and 8 bases, with 17 bases remaining between them. The CDR3 sequence is 16 residues long. This CDR3 reads CATSDFGKGAGDEQFF. The DNA for the CDR3 is TGTGCCACCAGTGATTTCGGGAAGGGGGCGGGGGATGAGCAGTTCTTC.

At least ten counts were recorded for this clonotype. The chain uses TRBV2 and TRBJ1-6; D is perhaps TRBD1 (5 bases). Germline loops: CDR1 SNHLY, CDR2 FYNNEI. This CDR3 comprises 12 residues. V was pared by 6 bases and J by 9 bases, with 9 bases between. This CDR3 reads CASRDIGSPLHF. In DNA, the CDR3 is TGTGCCAGCAGGGACATCGGTTCACCCCTCCACTTT. Together with reference TRBV2 and TRBJ1-6, the CDR3 gives the full variable domain: EPEVTQTPSHQVTQMGQEVILRCVPISNHLYFYWYRQILGQKVEFLVSFYNNEISEKSEIFDDQFSVERPDGSNFTLKIRSTKLEDSAMYFCASRDIGSPLHFGNGTRLTVT.

The table lists this clonotype with many counts. V gene TRBV2 combines with J gene TRBJ2-7; the D is unclear. Germline CDR1 is SNHLY and CDR2 is FYNNEI. The CDR3 is 13 amino acids. The ends were cut back, 3 bases at V and 1 base at J, with 7 bases in the middle. CDR3 region: CASSDLMSYEQYF. CDR3 DNA: TGTGCCAGCAGTGACCTCATGTCCTACGAGCAGTACTTC.

The chain is built from TRBV10-3 and TRBJ2-7, with D unresolved. V was trimmed by 3 bases and J by 2 bases, leaving 8 bases between them. This CDR3 is built from 13 residues. Looked up from germline, CDR1 is ENHRY and CDR2 is SYGVKD. The CDR3 here is CAISESRTYEQYF. CDR3 DNA: TGTGCCATCAGTGAAAGTCGCACCTACGAGCAGTACTTC.

Concerning this clonotype itself: A clone one base away is much larger, so this may be a read error. The V call is TRBV6-6, the J call TRBJ1-1; 7 nucleotides line up with TRBD1. The CDR3 has 17 amino acids. Germline CDR1 and CDR2: MNHNY and SVGAGI (reference sequence). The CDR3 nucleotides read TGTGCCAGCATCCCCGATCCAGGACAGGCTTTGAACACTGAAGCTTCCTTT. Protein: CASIPDPGQALNTEASF.

Only a few counts were recorded for this clonotype. The chain is built from TRBV5-5 and TRBJ1-1; 7 bases are a match to TRBD1. The germline V gene encodes CDR1 SGHKS and CDR2 YYEKEE (reference sequence). The V segment lost 4 bases and the J segment 4 bases; nucleotides outside the gene matches: 7. The CDR3 totals 14 residues. This chain's CDR3 is CASSDRESITEAFF. The CDR3 coding sequence is TGTGCCAGCAGCGACAGGGAGAGTATCACTGAAGCTTTCTTT.

V usage is TRBV12-3 or TRBV12-4 and J usage is TRBJ1-2, with a possible D match to TRBD1 (5 bases). Trimming removed 5 bases from V and 4 bases from J, with 14 bases in between. The CDR3 totals 14 residues. In DNA form, the CDR3 reads TGTGCCAGCAGTCGGGGGAGGGATGGCTATGGCTACACCTTC. Encoded protein: CASSRGRDGYGYTF.

The gene calls are TRBV20-1 and TRBJ1-1, with D tentatively TRBD1 (5 bases). This CDR3 contains 15 residues. V shed 3 bases and J shed 2 bases, with 16 bases lying between them. Germline values: CDR1 DFQATT, CDR2 SNEGSKA (reference sequence). The DNA of the CDR3 is TGCAGTGCTAGCAAGAGTCGGGACGGAAACACTGAAGCTTTCTTT. Protein: CSASKSRDGNTEAFF.

This clonotype appeared many times. This sequence joins TRBV10-2 and TRBJ1-1, with no clear D. Germline CDR1 WSHSY, CDR2 SAAADI. This CDR3 is 13 amino acids long. Trimming cost V 9 bases and J 1 base, with 12 bases left between them. The CDR3 DNA reads TGCGCCAGTGGGGTCGGTGGGAACACTGAAGCTTTCTTT. Its translation: CASGVGGNTEAFF.

In regard to this clonotype: A much larger clone sits a single nucleotide away, making a read error possible. The V and J genes are TRBV7-9 and TRBJ1-2; D uncertain. V dropped 1 base and J dropped 4 bases, with 10 bases sitting between them. This CDR3 has 14 amino acids. CDR1 and CDR2 (germline): SEHNR, FQNEAQ (reference sequence). The CDR3 is CASSLVRAFYGYTF. Written as DNA, the CDR3 is TGTGCCAGCAGCTTAGTTCGGGCATTCTATGGCTACACCTTC.

The V and J genes are TRBV19 and TRBJ2-7, with TRBD2 identical over 7 bases. The germline V gene encodes CDR1 LNHDA and CDR2 SQIVND (reference sequence). The CDR3 is 15 residues long. Trimming at V came to 5 bases and at J to 2 bases, leaving 9 bases not matched to a gene. The CDR3 DNA reads as TGTGCCAGTAGTGCGGAACTAGCGAACCCCTACGAGCAGTACTTC. Its translation is CASSAELANPYEQYF.

This clonotype was seen ten or more times. This chain connects TRBV5-1 to TRBJ1-2; D is undetermined. V dropped 0 bases and J dropped 3 bases, with 6 bases sitting between them. Germline loops: CDR1 SGHRS, CDR2 YFSETQ. This CDR3 has 13 residues. This chain's CDR3 is CASSLGRDYGYTF. CDR3 in DNA: TGCGCCAGCAGCTTGGGAAGGGACTATGGCTACACCTTC.

The table lists this clonotype with a few counts. The chain joins TRBV14 to TRBJ1-2; D is unresolved. CDR3 length equals 16 residues. Trimming stripped 5 bases from V and 0 bases from J, with 16 bases between. Germline V gene sequence: CDR1 SGHDN, CDR2 FVKESK. CDR3 loop: CASSYTSHEPNYGYTF. Written as DNA, the CDR3 is TGTGCCAGCAGCTATACGTCACACGAGCCTAACTATGGCTACACCTTC.